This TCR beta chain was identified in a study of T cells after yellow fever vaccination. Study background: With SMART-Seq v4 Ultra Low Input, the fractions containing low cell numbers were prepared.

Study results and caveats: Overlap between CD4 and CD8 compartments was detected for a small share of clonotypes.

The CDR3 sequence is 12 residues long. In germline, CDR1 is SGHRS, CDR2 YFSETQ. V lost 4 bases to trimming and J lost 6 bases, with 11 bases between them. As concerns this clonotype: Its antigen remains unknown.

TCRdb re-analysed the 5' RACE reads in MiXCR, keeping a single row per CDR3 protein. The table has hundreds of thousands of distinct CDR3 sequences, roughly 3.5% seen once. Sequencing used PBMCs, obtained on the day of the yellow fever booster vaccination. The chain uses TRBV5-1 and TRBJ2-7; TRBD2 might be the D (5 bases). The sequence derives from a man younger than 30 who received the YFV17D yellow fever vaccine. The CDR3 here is CASSRDGVEQYF. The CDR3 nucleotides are TGCGCCAGCAGCAGAGACGGGGTCGAGCAGTACTTC.